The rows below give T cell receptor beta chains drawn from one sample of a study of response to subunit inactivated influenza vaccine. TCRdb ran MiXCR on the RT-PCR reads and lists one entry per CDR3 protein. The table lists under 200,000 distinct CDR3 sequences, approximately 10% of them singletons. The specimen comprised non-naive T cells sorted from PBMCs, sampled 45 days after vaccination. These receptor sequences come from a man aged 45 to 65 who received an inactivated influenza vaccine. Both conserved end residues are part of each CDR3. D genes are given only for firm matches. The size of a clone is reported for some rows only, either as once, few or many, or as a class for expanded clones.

cdr3_nt: TGTGCCAGCAGCTTAGGGCGGACAGGTTACCAAGAGACCCAGTACTTC; cdr3_aa: CASSLGRTGYQETQYF; clone_size: many; j_call: TRBJ2-5; v_call: TRBV7-8; d_call: TRBD1
cdr3_nt: TGTGCCAGCAGTTCCTGGACTAGCGGGGCCGGGATCCAGTATTTT; cdr3_aa: CASSSWTSGAGIQYF; clone_size: -; j_call: TRBJ2-3; v_call: TRBV6-2/TRBV6-3; d_call: TRBD2
cdr3_nt: TGCAGTGCTGCCCCTGTTGGGGCTACCTACGAGCAGTACTTC; cdr3_aa: CSAAPVGATYEQYF; clone_size: -; j_call: TRBJ2-7; v_call: TRBV20-1; d_call: -
cdr3_nt: TGTGCCAGCAGCTCAACCGGGACAGGCGGTTCACCCCTCCACTTT; cdr3_aa: CASSSTGTGGSPLHF; clone_size: -; j_call: TRBJ1-6; v_call: TRBV25-1; d_call: TRBD1
cdr3_nt: TGTGCCAGCAGCTTCCTCGGGACCCGACGGGGGACCCAGTACTTC; cdr3_aa: CASSFLGTRRGTQYF; clone_size: few; j_call: TRBJ2-5; v_call: TRBV7-8; d_call: -
cdr3_nt: TGTGCCAGCAGCTTAGTAAGACAGCGAACCTACGAGCAGTACTTC; cdr3_aa: CASSLVRQRTYEQYF; clone_size: -; j_call: TRBJ2-7; v_call: TRBV11-2; d_call: -
cdr3_nt: TGTGCCAGCAGCTTCAGTTTATTCGGGCAGGGAAATGAGCAGTTCTTC; cdr3_aa: CASSFSLFGQGNEQFF; clone_size: many; j_call: TRBJ2-1; v_call: TRBV7-9; d_call: -
cdr3_nt: TGTGCCAGCAGCTTCGCCGGGATCTCCTACGAGCAGTACTTC; cdr3_aa: CASSFAGISYEQYF; clone_size: -; j_call: TRBJ2-7; v_call: TRBV7-2; d_call: -
cdr3_nt: TGTGCCAGCAGCCAAAGGGACAGGGGCCGATCTTACAATGAGCAGTTCTTC; cdr3_aa: CASSQRDRGRSYNEQFF; clone_size: few; j_call: TRBJ2-1; v_call: TRBV7-9; d_call: TRBD1
cdr3_nt: TGTGCCAGCAGTTTAAGCCGGGACAGGGTCTACGAGCAGTACTTC; cdr3_aa: CASSLSRDRVYEQYF; clone_size: few; j_call: TRBJ2-7; v_call: TRBV27; d_call: TRBD1
cdr3_nt: TGCAGTGCTTCTCCGGACAGTGGGCCTGGAAACACCATATATTTT; cdr3_aa: CSASPDSGPGNTIYF; clone_size: -; j_call: TRBJ1-3; v_call: TRBV20-1; d_call: -
cdr3_nt: TGTGCCAGCAGACTAGCGGGAGCCACAAACACCGGGGAGCTGTTTTTT; cdr3_aa: CASRLAGATNTGELFF; clone_size: -; j_call: TRBJ2-2; v_call: TRBV6-1; d_call: TRBD2
cdr3_nt: TGTGCCAGCAGCTTAATGGACACCGGGGAGCTGTTTTTT; cdr3_aa: CASSLMDTGELFF; clone_size: -; j_call: TRBJ2-2; v_call: TRBV7-8; d_call: -
cdr3_nt: TGCAGTGCTACTATAGCGGGAGGGCCACCAGATACGCAGTATTTT; cdr3_aa: CSATIAGGPPDTQYF; clone_size: few; j_call: TRBJ2-3; v_call: TRBV20-1; d_call: TRBD2
cdr3_nt: TGTGCCAGCAGCTTGGGACAGGGGGGTGGGGAGACCCAGTACTTC; cdr3_aa: CASSLGQGGGETQYF; clone_size: -; j_call: TRBJ2-5; v_call: TRBV7-2; d_call: TRBD1
cdr3_nt: TGCAGCGTTTCCCGACAGGGTGGGGTTGAGACCCAGTACTTC; cdr3_aa: CSVSRQGGVETQYF; clone_size: -; j_call: TRBJ2-5; v_call: TRBV29-1; d_call: TRBD1
cdr3_nt: TGTGCCAGCAGTCTACTTAGCGGGAGGGCGGACTACGAGCAGTACTTC; cdr3_aa: CASSLLSGRADYEQYF; clone_size: -; j_call: TRBJ2-7; v_call: TRBV2; d_call: TRBD2
cdr3_nt: TGTGCCAGCAGGGACCTCACGGTCCACGAGCAGTACTTC; cdr3_aa: CASRDLTVHEQYF; clone_size: few; j_call: TRBJ2-7; v_call: TRBV7-2; d_call: -
cdr3_nt: TGTGCCAGCAGTCGCAGGCGCTACGAGCAGTACTTC; cdr3_aa: CASSRRRYEQYF; clone_size: -; j_call: TRBJ2-7; v_call: TRBV28; d_call: -
cdr3_nt: TGTGCCAGCAGCCAGGACAGGGGGCGTTTCTATGGCTACACCTTC; cdr3_aa: CASSQDRGRFYGYTF; clone_size: few; j_call: TRBJ1-2; v_call: TRBV4-2; d_call: TRBD1
cdr3_nt: TGTGCCAGCAGCTTCCTGGACGGACCCTACGAGCAGTACTTC; cdr3_aa: CASSFLDGPYEQYF; clone_size: -; j_call: TRBJ2-7; v_call: TRBV5-6; d_call: -
cdr3_nt: TGTGCCAGCAGGAGGGACCCGAACACTGAAGCTTTCTTT; cdr3_aa: CASRRDPNTEAFF; clone_size: few; j_call: TRBJ1-1; v_call: TRBV25-1; d_call: -
cdr3_nt: TGCGCCAGCAGCCTGGGTGATGGACAGGGTGGTCCCCTCCACTTT; cdr3_aa: CASSLGDGQGGPLHF; clone_size: many; j_call: TRBJ1-6; v_call: TRBV5-1; d_call: TRBD1
cdr3_nt: TGTGCCAGCAGCCCCCCGGGGCCTAGCTATGGCTACACCTTC; cdr3_aa: CASSPPGPSYGYTF; clone_size: -; j_call: TRBJ1-2; v_call: TRBV7-9; d_call: -
cdr3_nt: TGTGCCAGCAGCTTAGTTGGGGTCACAGATACGCAGTATTTT; cdr3_aa: CASSLVGVTDTQYF; clone_size: -; j_call: TRBJ2-3; v_call: TRBV7-6; d_call: -
cdr3_nt: TGCAGTGCTAGAGGGGAGCGGGGTTACTCCTACAATGAGCAGTTCTTC; cdr3_aa: CSARGERGYSYNEQFF; clone_size: -; j_call: TRBJ2-1; v_call: TRBV20-1; d_call: TRBD2
cdr3_nt: TGTGCCAGCAGCTTAGGGGACAGGGGGCTTCGCGAGCAGTACTTC; cdr3_aa: CASSLGDRGLREQYF; clone_size: few; j_call: TRBJ2-7; v_call: TRBV7-9; d_call: TRBD1
cdr3_nt: TGTGCCAGCAGCCTACTAGCGGGATACAACAATGAGCAGTTCTTC; cdr3_aa: CASSLLAGYNNEQFF; clone_size: -; j_call: TRBJ2-1; v_call: TRBV11-3; d_call: TRBD2
cdr3_nt: TGTGCCACCAGCAGCACTCCAGGGGAGGAAGAGACCCAGTACTTC; cdr3_aa: CATSSTPGEEETQYF; clone_size: few; j_call: TRBJ2-5; v_call: TRBV15; d_call: -
cdr3_nt: TGTGCCACCGCGTGGGGGCGGAACACCGGGGAGCTGTTTTTT; cdr3_aa: CATAWGRNTGELFF; clone_size: -; j_call: TRBJ2-2; v_call: TRBV6-2/TRBV6-3; d_call: -
cdr3_nt: TGTGCCTGCAGCCAGCAGGCGTCTTTTACCTACGAGCAGTACTTC; cdr3_aa: CACSQQASFTYEQYF; clone_size: -; j_call: TRBJ2-7; v_call: TRBV3-1; d_call: -
cdr3_nt: TGCAGTGCTAGTGCGGGAACTGGTGAAAAACTGTTTTTT; cdr3_aa: CSASAGTGEKLFF; clone_size: -; j_call: TRBJ1-4; v_call: TRBV20-1; d_call: -
cdr3_nt: TGTGCCACCAGCAGCGGCCAGCGGCAGCCCCAGCATTTT; cdr3_aa: CATSSGQRQPQHF; clone_size: few; j_call: TRBJ1-5; v_call: TRBV15; d_call: -
cdr3_nt: TGCGCCAGCAGCCAAGCAAACAGGGGGCGCGGCGGGGAGCTGTTTTTT; cdr3_aa: CASSQANRGRGGELFF; clone_size: few; j_call: TRBJ2-2; v_call: TRBV4-3; d_call: TRBD1
cdr3_nt: TGTGCCAGCAGCTTATTCGGACAGGGGAACGATGGCTACACCTTC; cdr3_aa: CASSLFGQGNDGYTF; clone_size: -; j_call: TRBJ1-2; v_call: TRBV7-2; d_call: TRBD1
cdr3_nt: TGCAGTGCTAGGAGGACAGGGGAATACGAGCAGTACTTC; cdr3_aa: CSARRTGEYEQYF; clone_size: few; j_call: TRBJ2-7; v_call: TRBV20-1; d_call: TRBD1
cdr3_nt: TGCAGTGCTAGAGATGGACCGGGACAGAAAGCTTTCTTT; cdr3_aa: CSARDGPGQKAFF; clone_size: -; j_call: TRBJ1-1; v_call: TRBV20-1; d_call: TRBD1
cdr3_nt: TGTGCCAGCGGGCTGGGACAGGCGAGCGGGGAGCAGTACTTC; cdr3_aa: CASGLGQASGEQYF; clone_size: -; j_call: TRBJ2-7; v_call: TRBV6-1; d_call: TRBD1
cdr3_nt: TGCAGTGCTCGCCAGGGACAGCCTACCGGGGAGCTGTTTTTT; cdr3_aa: CSARQGQPTGELFF; clone_size: many; j_call: TRBJ2-2; v_call: TRBV20-1; d_call: TRBD1
cdr3_nt: TGTGCCAGCAGCTCGGACACTCGATATCAGCCCCAGCATTTT; cdr3_aa: CASSSDTRYQPQHF; clone_size: -; j_call: TRBJ1-5; v_call: TRBV7-9; d_call: -
cdr3_nt: TGTGCCAGCAGTCCACCCGGGACCGGAGCCGATACGCAGTATTTT; cdr3_aa: CASSPPGTGADTQYF; clone_size: -; j_call: TRBJ2-3; v_call: TRBV28; d_call: -
cdr3_nt: TGCAGTGCTAGAGCAGGGGGCGATACCCATAATTCACCCCTCCACTTT; cdr3_aa: CSARAGGDTHNSPLHF; clone_size: -; j_call: TRBJ1-6; v_call: TRBV20-1; d_call: TRBD1
cdr3_nt: TGTGCCAGCAGTTTCCGACAGGGGGGCCAAGAGACCCAGTACTTC; cdr3_aa: CASSFRQGGQETQYF; clone_size: few; j_call: TRBJ2-5; v_call: TRBV12-3/TRBV12-4; d_call: TRBD1
cdr3_nt: TGCGCCAGCAGCCCACGGACGGGTGTCTATAATTCACCCCTCCACTTT; cdr3_aa: CASSPRTGVYNSPLHF; clone_size: many; j_call: TRBJ1-6; v_call: TRBV5-1; d_call: -
cdr3_nt: TGTGCCAGCAGTTTTTCCGACCGACGAGAGACCCAGTACTTC; cdr3_aa: CASSFSDRRETQYF; clone_size: many; j_call: TRBJ2-5; v_call: TRBV12-3/TRBV12-4; d_call: -
cdr3_nt: TGTGCCAGCAGTGAGGTTGGCGGGAGGGGGGATGAGCAGTTCTTC; cdr3_aa: CASSEVGGRGDEQFF; clone_size: few; j_call: TRBJ2-1; v_call: TRBV6-1; d_call: TRBD2
cdr3_nt: TGTACCAGCAGCCGAGAGTGGGGTGGGGACTACGAGCAGTACTTC; cdr3_aa: CTSSREWGGDYEQYF; clone_size: few; j_call: TRBJ2-7; v_call: TRBV4-2; d_call: -
cdr3_nt: TGCAGCGTTGGGCTAGCGGCCGCCACAGATACGCAGTATTTT; cdr3_aa: CSVGLAAATDTQYF; clone_size: many; j_call: TRBJ2-3; v_call: TRBV29-1; d_call: TRBD2